These 32 T cell receptor beta chains share one sample of origin, sequenced in a study of cytomegalovirus exposure and HLA in healthy donors. The PCR used 60 Vbeta and 13 Jbeta primers. Using immunoSEQ multiplex PCR, the repertoire was profiled, and TCRdb retains in-frame clones only, with some absent. The sample records 95,000 to 150,000 clones, around 77% being singletons. Material: PBMCs. These receptors were taken from a man aged 18 to 29 in good health and CMV-seropositive.

This clone was recorded a few times. This chain uses TRBV19 with TRBJ2-7, with TRBD1 identical over 8 bases. Germline CDR1 is LNHDA and CDR2 is SQIVND (reference sequence). The CDR3 is 15 residues long. Trimming removed 5 bases from V and 3 bases from J; junction bases left unmatched: 9. CDR3 loop: CASSVKDRVDYEQYF. The CDR3 DNA is TGTGCCAGTAGTGTCAAGGACAGGGTTGACTACGAGCAGTACTTC.

This chain uses TRBV9 with TRBJ1-3; D might be TRBD1 (6 bases). Germline CDR1 and CDR2: SGDLS and YYNGEE. This CDR3 is 14 amino acids long. The V gene lost 0 bases and the J gene lost 2 bases, with 6 bases spanning the gap. The DNA for the CDR3 is TGTGCCAGCAGCGTAGGACAGGCTGGAAACACCATATATTTT. This sequence encodes CASSVGQAGNTIYF.

This clone has just a few counts. This chain joins TRBV5-6 and TRBJ2-3; TRBD2 aligns across 14 bases. This CDR3 is built from 18 residues. V trimming: 5 bases; J trimming: 5 bases; junction bases outside the gene matches: 13. Germline V gene sequence: CDR1 SGHDT, CDR2 YYEEEE. The CDR3 loop is CASRSSWGLAGDLDTQYF. The CDR3 coding sequence is TGTGCCAGCAGATCAAGTTGGGGACTAGCGGGAGATTTAGATACGCAGTATTTT.

J is TRBJ1-1 and V is TRBV5-1, with 8 bases lining up with TRBD1. This CDR3 is 17 amino acids long. The V gene's germline CDR1 is SGHRS and CDR2 YFSETQ. Losses at the gene ends were 4 bases for V and 1 base for J; bases not matched to a gene: 12. The CDR3 protein is CASSGDPSGQGNTEAFF. The CDR3 DNA sequence: TGCGCCAGCAGCGGCGACCCTTCAGGACAGGGGAACACTGAAGCTTTCTTT. Full variable domain (rest looked up from reference TRBV5-1 and TRBJ1-1): KAGVTQTPRYLIKTRGQQVTLSCSPISGHRSVSWYQQTPGQGLQFLFEYFSETQRNKGNFPGRFSGRQFSNSRSEMNVSTLELGDSALYLCASSGDPSGQGNTEAFFGQGTRLTVV.

The V and J genes are TRBV30 and TRBJ1-1; possible D gene TRBD1, 5 bases. V lost 2 bases and J 6 bases, leaving 13 bases between the germline ends. The CDR3 contains 13 residues. Germline assignment: CDR1 GTSNPN and CDR2 SVGIG (reference sequence). As DNA, the CDR3 is TGTGCCTGGAGTCAACTCAGGGAAGCTGAAGCTTTCTTT. It codes for CAWSQLREAEAFF.

This clone has a single count. The chain couples TRBV7-9 to TRBJ2-5; D possibly corresponds to TRBD2 (6 bases). V was trimmed by 6 bases and J by 0 bases, leaving 17 bases between them. The CDR3 extends over 16 amino acids. Germline V gene data show CDR1 as SEHNR and CDR2 as FQNEAQ (reference sequence). The CDR3 DNA follows: TGTGCCAGCAGTCCTCCAGTAGCGGAGGACCAAGAGACCCAGTACTTC. This codes for CASSPPVAEDQETQYF.

V gene TRBV10-3 combines with J gene TRBJ2-5; D uncertain. The J call could be wrong; TRBJ2-7 is a better fit for the DNA end. There are 14 residues in the CDR3. Germline V CDR1 and CDR2: ENHRY, SYGVKD. The CDR3 nucleotides are TGTGCCATCAGTGAGTCGTACGTTTCCTACGAGCAGTACTTC. Its translation is CAISESYVSYEQYF.

This chain uses TRBV27 with TRBJ1-1; D possibly corresponds to TRBD1 (6 bases). Germline V CDR1 and CDR2: MNHEY, SMNVEV (reference sequence). This CDR3 spans 15 amino acids. Trimming took 3 bases from V and 4 from J, leaving 15 bases between them. CDR3 DNA sequence: TGTGCCAGCAGTTTCTCCACAGGGTCGGGCACTGAAGCTTTCTTT. Translating gives CASSFSTGSGTEAFF.

This chain connects TRBV2 to TRBJ1-5, with TRBD1 identical over 7 bases. CDR1 and CDR2 (germline): SNHLY, FYNNEI. CDR3 length: 13 residues. The V segment lost 10 bases and the J segment 5 bases; nucleotides outside the gene matches: 8. The CDR3 loop reads CATKGQPYQPQHF. In nucleotides, the CDR3 is TGTGCCACCAAGGGACAGCCTTATCAGCCCCAGCATTTT. Drawing the rest from reference TRBV2 and TRBJ1-5, the complete variable domain is EPEVTQTPSHQVTQMGQEVILRCVPISNHLYFYWYRQILGQKVEFLVSFYNNEISEKSEIFDDQFSVERPDGSNFTLKIRSTKLEDSAMYFCATKGQPYQPQHFGDGTRLSIL.

The chain carries TRBV19 and TRBJ2-2; 12 bases fit TRBD1. Trimming cost V 7 bases and J 9 bases; bases outside gene matches: 12. The CDR3 contains 16 residues. Germline V lookup: CDR1 LNHDA, CDR2 SQIVND (reference sequence). CDR3 DNA sequence: TGTGCCAGTACTATGACCGGGACAGGGGGCTTCAGGGAGCTGTTTTTT. Its translation: CASTMTGTGGFRELFF.

The genes are TRBV19 and TRBJ1-1; a weak D match, TRBD1 (5 bases). V dropped 0 bases and J dropped 9 bases, with 17 bases sitting between them. CDR3 length: 15 residues. The V gene's germline CDR1 is LNHDA and CDR2 SQIVND (reference sequence). The CDR3 sequence: CASSIEEASGVKAFF. CDR3 sequence (DNA): TGTGCCAGTAGTATAGAGGAGGCTTCGGGGGTAAAAGCTTTCTTT.

This clone was detected once. V gene TRBV2 combines with J gene TRBJ2-3; D is unclear. The CDR3 length is 15 residues. CDR1 SNHLY and CDR2 FYNNEI come from the germline V gene. Trimming removed 6 bases at V and 5 bases at J, with 18 bases between. CDR3 sequence: CASSSTRSSGDTQYF. CDR3 DNA sequence: TGTGCCAGCAGCTCTACCCGATCGTCGGGAGATACGCAGTATTTT.

V and J are TRBV19 and TRBJ2-7; D is possibly TRBD1 (6 bases). The CDR3 is 15 residues long. Germline CDR1 and CDR2: LNHDA and SQIVND (reference sequence). Between the trimmed V and J ends, which lost 5 bases and 6 bases, there was a span of 20 bases. CDR3 sequence: CASSLRRTENREQYF. CDR3 DNA: TGTGCCAGTAGTCTCCGAAGGACAGAGAACCGCGAGCAGTACTTC.

This clone appeared a few times. V gene TRBV12-5 combines with J gene TRBJ2-7, with no clear D. Between the trimmed V and J ends, which lost 1 base and 4 bases, there was a span of 5 bases. The CDR3 is made up of 12 amino acids. The germline V gene encodes CDR1 LGHNT and CDR2 FRNRAP. As DNA, the CDR3 is TGTGCTAGTGGTTTGGCGCGGTACGAGCAGTACTTC. This encodes CASGLARYEQYF.

This clone was recorded at least ten times. The chain has TRBV6-1 and TRBJ2-2; 10 bases are a match to TRBD2. The germline V gene encodes CDR1 MNHNS and CDR2 SASEGT. This CDR3 is 14 amino acids long. V trimming: 6 bases; J trimming: 3 bases; junction bases outside the gene matches: 1. The CDR3 region is CASSLAGDTGELFF. CDR3 coding DNA: TGTGCCAGCAGCCTAGCGGGAGACACCGGGGAGCTGTTTTTT.

J is TRBJ2-2 and V is TRBV10-3; D uncertain. The CDR3 is 14 residues long. Trimming stripped 0 bases from V and 8 bases from J, with 10 bases between. The germline V gene encodes CDR1 ENHRY and CDR2 SYGVKD. CDR3 coding DNA: TGTGCCATCAGTGAGTCCTCGGGTACTGGGGAGCTGTTTTTT. Protein product: CAISESSGTGELFF.

The rearrangement links TRBV7-2 to TRBJ1-6; 7 nucleotides match TRBD1. The CDR3 contains 16 residues. With 1 base clipped from V and 6 bases from J, the junction kept 6 bases outside the gene matches. Per germline, CDR1 SGHTA and CDR2 FQGNSA. The CDR3 loop is CASSLGPGQPNSPLHF. Written as DNA, the CDR3 is TGTGCCAGCAGCTTAGGCCCGGGACAGCCTAATTCACCCCTCCACTTT.

This rearrangement joins TRBV9 to TRBJ1-1; unclear D gene. The CDR3 has 13 residues. Deletions cut 3 bases from V and 1 base from J, with 7 bases between. Per germline, CDR1 SGDLS and CDR2 YYNGEE. The CDR3: CASSALTNTEAFF. The DNA for the CDR3 is TGTGCCAGCAGCGCACTCACGAACACTGAAGCTTTCTTT.

The chain joins TRBV6-1 to TRBJ2-7, with D possibly TRBD1 on 6 matching bases. The germline V and J ends were trimmed by 6 bases and 1 base, with 13 bases remaining between them. The CDR3 sequence is 14 residues long. Germline values: CDR1 MNHNS, CDR2 SASEGT. CDR3: CASSQGTASYEQYF. CDR3 in DNA: TGTGCCAGCAGCCAGGGGACGGCGTCCTACGAGCAGTACTTC.

This clone is medium-sized by share. The chain carries TRBV5-1 and TRBJ2-5; TRBD2 aligns across 8 bases. Per germline, CDR1 SGHRS and CDR2 YFSETQ. Trimming at V came to 0 bases and at J to 2 bases, leaving 6 bases not matched to a gene. This CDR3 is 16 amino acids long. The chain's CDR3 is CASSLGSVAGQETQYF. The DNA of the CDR3 is TGCGCCAGCAGCTTGGGGTCCGTAGCGGGGCAAGAGACCCAGTACTTC.

V and J are TRBV20-1 and TRBJ2-7; D is unresolved. V was cut by 0 bases and J by 4 bases, with 4 bases left in between. CDR1 DFQATT and CDR2 SNEGSKA come from the germline V gene (reference sequence). There are 11 residues in the CDR3. CDR3 amino acids: CSARDLYEQYF. The CDR3 DNA reads as TGCAGTGCTAGAGATCTGTACGAGCAGTACTTC.

The rearrangement links TRBV7-9 to TRBJ2-7, with TRBD2 matching over 7 bases. Germline CDR1 reads SEHNR; CDR2 reads FQNEAQ (reference sequence). The CDR3 loop spans 15 amino acids. J gave up 2 bases and V 4 bases, and 8 bases lay outside the gene matches. The CDR3: CASSSLTGLPYEQYF. The CDR3, as DNA: TGTGCCAGCAGCTCCCTGACGGGACTACCCTACGAGCAGTACTTC.

This clone has only one observation. V usage is TRBV2 and J usage is TRBJ2-1, with D possibly being TRBD1 (5 bases). Germline assignment: CDR1 SNHLY and CDR2 FYNNEI. The ends were cut back, 2 bases at V and 6 bases at J, with 17 bases in the middle. This CDR3 contains 16 residues. The CDR3 region is CASSEFGQGVGNEQFF. The CDR3 DNA is TGTGCCAGCAGTGAATTTGGGCAGGGCGTGGGCAATGAGCAGTTCTTC.

The chain's CDR3 is CASSINAGTVGWNEQFF. The CDR3, as DNA: TGTGCCAGCAGCATAAACGCCGGGACAGTAGGTTGGAATGAGCAGTTCTTC. This chain uses TRBV7-9 with TRBJ2-1; 7 bases line up with TRBD1. This CDR3 region has 17 residues. Trimming cost V 5 bases and J 7 bases; bases outside gene matches: 17. The germline gives CDR1 SEHNR, CDR2 FQNEAQ (reference sequence).

CDR3 bases: TGTGCCAGCAGTGCCAGGGGGCGTTCGAACACTGAAGCTTTCTTT. Translating it yields CASSARGRSNTEAFF. V and J are TRBV2 and TRBJ1-1, with TRBD1 matching over 8 bases. Unmatched junction bases numbered 5, after V lost 4 bases and J lost 1 base. CDR1 is SNHLY and CDR2 is FYNNEI in the germline V gene. The length of the CDR3 is 15 residues. The whole variable domain, filled in from reference TRBV2 and TRBJ1-1, reads EPEVTQTPSHQVTQMGQEVILRCVPISNHLYFYWYRQILGQKVEFLVSFYNNEISEKSEIFDDQFSVERPDGSNFTLKIRSTKLEDSAMYFCASSARGRSNTEAFFGQGTRLTVV.

The chain carries TRBV5-1 and TRBJ2-5; 8 bases line up with TRBD2. The germline CDR1 and CDR2 sequences are SGHRS and YFSETQ. With 2 bases clipped from V and 5 bases from J, the junction kept 5 bases outside the gene matches. This CDR3 has 14 amino acids. The CDR3 DNA is TGCGCCAGCAGCTTAAGCGGGAGAAGTGAGACCCAGTACTTC. Protein product: CASSLSGRSETQYF.

This rearrangement joins TRBV5-1 to TRBJ1-2; 8 bases match TRBD1. The V gene end was trimmed by 0 bases and the J gene end by 8 bases; junction bases not matched to a gene: 6. The CDR3 has 14 amino acids. The germline CDR1 and CDR2 sequences are SGHRS and YFSETQ. DNA for the CDR3: TGCGCCAGCAGCTTGGGGGAACAGGGGGAAGGCTACACCTTC. Translation gives CASSLGEQGEGYTF.

The chain links TRBV11-3 to TRBJ2-1; 7 bases are shared with TRBD2. J lost 4 bases, V lost 4 bases, and 7 bases had no gene match. Per germline, CDR1 SGHNT and CDR2 YENEEA. The CDR3 covers 15 residues. Here the CDR3 DNA reads TGTGCCAGCAGCTCTGGCGGGAGAAGGTACAATGAGCAGTTCTTC. This codes for CASSSGGRRYNEQFF.

The chain links TRBV2 to TRBJ1-5, with a possible D match to TRBD1 (5 bases). Trimming took off 5 bases at V and 4 bases at J, with 21 bases between the two ends. The CDR3 extends over 17 amino acids. Germline loops: CDR1 SNHLY, CDR2 FYNNEI. The CDR3 region has the DNA TGTGCCAGCAGTCCAACTCTCTCCTCTGACAGTAATCAGCCCCAGCATTTT. It is translated as CASSPTLSSDSNQPQHF.

The J gene is TRBJ2-1, the V gene TRBV30; a possible D gene is TRBD2 (7 bases). This CDR3 contains 12 residues. Trimming pared 7 bases from V and 7 bases from J, leaving 14 bases between. Germline CDR1 GTSNPN, CDR2 SVGIG (reference sequence). The CDR3 DNA is TGTGCCTCAGGAGGGGGGGGGAATGAGCAGTTCTTC. Protein: CASGGGGNEQFF. The whole variable domain, filled in from reference TRBV30 and TRBJ2-1, reads SQTIHQWPATLVQPVGSPLSLECTVEGTSNPNLYWYRQAAGRGLQLLFYSVGIGQISSEVPQNLSASRPQDRQFILSSKKLLLSDSGFYLCASGGGGNEQFFGPGTRLTVL.

This chain connects TRBV6-5 to TRBJ2-5; 8 bases match TRBD1. The CDR3 is 14 residues long. V dropped 6 bases and J dropped 1; count of bases not matched to a gene: 4. The germline gives CDR1 MNHEY, CDR2 SVGAGI. The CDR3 DNA follows: TGTGCCAGCAGCTGGACAGGGACCCAAGAGACCCAGTACTTC. Protein sequence: CASSWTGTQETQYF.

The V gene is TRBV5-1, the J gene TRBJ1-2, with 7 nucleotides matching TRBD1. Trimming took 0 bases from V and 8 from J; bases not matched to a gene: 4. CDR1 SGHRS and CDR2 YFSETQ come from the germline V gene. The CDR3 has 13 amino acids. The CDR3: CASSLEQGYGYTF. The CDR3 DNA sequence: TGCGCCAGCAGCTTGGAACAGGGGTACGGCTACACCTTC. The full variable domain, rest sourced from reference TRBV5-1 and TRBJ1-2, is KAGVTQTPRYLIKTRGQQVTLSCSPISGHRSVSWYQQTPGQGLQFLFEYFSETQRNKGNFPGRFSGRQFSNSRSEMNVSTLELGDSALYLCASSLEQGYGYTFGSGTRLTVV.